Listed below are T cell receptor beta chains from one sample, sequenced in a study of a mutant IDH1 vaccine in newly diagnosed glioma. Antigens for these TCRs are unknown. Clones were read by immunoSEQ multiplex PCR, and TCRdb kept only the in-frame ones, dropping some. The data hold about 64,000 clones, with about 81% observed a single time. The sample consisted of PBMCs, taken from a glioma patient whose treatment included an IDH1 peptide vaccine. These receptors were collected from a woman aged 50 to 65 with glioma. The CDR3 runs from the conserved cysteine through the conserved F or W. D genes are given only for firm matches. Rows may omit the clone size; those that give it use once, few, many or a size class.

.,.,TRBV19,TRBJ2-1,CASSVTTSSYNEQFF,TGTGCCAGTAGTGTGACGACTAGCTCCTACAATGAGCAGTTCTTC
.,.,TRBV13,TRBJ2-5,CASSLGGAGLQETQYF,TGTGCCAGCAGCTTAGGAGGGGCGGGCCTCCAAGAGACCCAGTACTTC
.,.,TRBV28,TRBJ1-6,CASSPPQGIDSPLHF,TGTGCCAGCAGCCCCCCCCAGGGTATTGATTCACCCCTCCACTTT
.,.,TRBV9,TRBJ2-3,CASSPQKGSVGQYF,TGTGCCAGCAGCCCCCAAAAGGGGTCCGTCGGGCAGTATTTT
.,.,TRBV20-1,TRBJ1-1,CSARIATEAFF,TGCAGTGCTAGGATTGCCACTGAAGCTTTCTTT
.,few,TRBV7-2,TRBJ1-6,CASSLGTGLSPLHF,TGTGCCAGCAGCTTAGGTACAGGGTTATCACCCCTCCACTTT
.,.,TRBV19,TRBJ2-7,CASSIEASYEQYF,TGTGCCAGTAGTATCGAGGCCTCCTACGAGCAGTACTTC
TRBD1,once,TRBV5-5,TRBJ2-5,CASSPPQQGKETQYF,TGTGCCAGCAGCCCTCCCCAACAGGGGAAAGAGACCCAGTACTTC
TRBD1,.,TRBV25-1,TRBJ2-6,CASSERTGDVLTF,TGTGCCAGCAGTGAGCGGACAGGGGACGTCCTGACTTTC
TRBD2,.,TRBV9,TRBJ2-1,CASSPSGGSNEQFF,TGTGCCAGCAGCCCCTCGGGGGGGTCCAATGAGCAGTTCTTC
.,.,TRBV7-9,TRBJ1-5,CASTPGDEQPQHF,TGTGCCAGCACGCCCGGCGACGAGCAGCCCCAGCATTTT
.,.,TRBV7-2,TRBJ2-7,CASSRRGGGYEQYF,TGTGCCAGCAGCAGGAGGGGAGGGGGTTACGAGCAGTACTTC
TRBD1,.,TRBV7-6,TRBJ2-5,CASSLTGGPETQYF,TGTGCCAGCAGCTTGACAGGGGGCCCGGAGACCCAGTACTTC
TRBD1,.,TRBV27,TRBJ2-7,CASSLEGTGAYEQYF,TGTGCCAGCAGTTTAGAGGGGACAGGGGCCTACGAGCAGTACTTC
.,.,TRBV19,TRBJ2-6,CASSIDPGSGANVLTF,TGTGCCAGTAGTATAGATCCGGGGTCCGGGGCCAACGTCCTGACTTTC
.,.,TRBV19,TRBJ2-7,CASSIALITGEQYF,TGTGCCAGTAGTATAGCCCTAATTACGGGCGAGCAGTACTTC